Shown below are 2 T cell receptor beta chains from a single sample sequenced in a study of T cell changes during pregnancy in multiple sclerosis. Repertoires were generated with immunoSEQ multiplex PCR, while TCRdb's copy carries only in-frame clones and drops some. The table lists some 40,000 clones, about 88% of them singletons. The sequenced sample was CD4+ T cells from peripheral blood mononuclear cells, obtained in the first trimester of pregnancy. The receptor set was obtained from a female donor with multiple sclerosis, enrolled in a pregnancy study.

J is TRBJ2-3 and V is TRBV1; TRBD2 reflects the table's D call only, with no check against the DNA. TRBV1 is termed a pseudogene. The CDR3 is 14 amino acids. The CDR3 sequence is CTSRGSGSTDTQYF. The CDR3 region has the DNA TGCACCTCACGCGGGAGCGGAAGCACAGATACGCAGTATTTT.

J is TRBJ2-5 and V is TRBV10-3; 8 nucleotides match TRBD2. The CDR3 runs 15 residues. V dropped 2 bases and J dropped 4; count of bases not matched to a gene: 6. CDR1 is ENHRY and CDR2 is SYGVKD in the germline V gene. Here the CDR3 DNA reads TGTGCCATCAGTGAGACGCCGGGAGGGACAGAGACCCAGTACTTC. It yields the protein CAISETPGGTETQYF.